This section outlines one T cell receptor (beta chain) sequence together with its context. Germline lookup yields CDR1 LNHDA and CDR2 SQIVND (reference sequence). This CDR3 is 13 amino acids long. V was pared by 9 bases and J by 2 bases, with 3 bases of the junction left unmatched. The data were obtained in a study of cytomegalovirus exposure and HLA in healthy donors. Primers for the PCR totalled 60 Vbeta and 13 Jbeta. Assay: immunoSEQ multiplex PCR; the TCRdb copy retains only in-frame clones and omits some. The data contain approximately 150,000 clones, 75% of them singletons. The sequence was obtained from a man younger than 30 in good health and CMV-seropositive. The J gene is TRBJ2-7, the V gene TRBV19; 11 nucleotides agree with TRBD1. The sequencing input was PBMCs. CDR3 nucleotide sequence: TGTGCCAGCAGGGACAGGGGGACCTACGAGCAGTACTTC. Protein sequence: CASRDRGTYEQYF.